This T cell receptor beta chain was obtained from a study of cytomegalovirus exposure and HLA in healthy donors. This clone was picked up one time. The antigen remains unidentified. Germline V gene sequence: CDR1 LGHNA, CDR2 YSLEER. This CDR3 has 14 amino acids. V was trimmed by 2 bases and J by 4 bases, leaving 11 bases between them. Notes on the study in general: The authors judged a highly shared variant cluster likely a sequencing artifact. A missense variant in DCLRE1C was later tied to TCR beta V- and J-gene trimming. A later analysis revealed that TCR association rates differed between HLA loci, peaking at DRB1 and bottoming out at HLA-C. Among CMV-associated TCR beta chains, most appeared HLA-restricted in a later analysis.

Vbeta (60) and Jbeta (13) primers were used in the PCR. Generated by immunoSEQ multiplex PCR, the TCRdb table keeps only in-frame clones and is missing some. This table has about 170,000 clones, roughly 80% appearing once. The sequencing input was PBMCs. This TCR came from a woman younger than 35 in good health and CMV-seronegative. The chain joins TRBV4-3 to TRBJ1-2, with D perhaps matching TRBD1 (6 bases). As DNA, the CDR3 is TGCGCCAGCAGCCAAAGACAGGCTAGCTATGGCTACACCTTC. Amino acids: CASSQRQASYGYTF.